One and the same sample provided the 14 T cell receptor beta chains below, sequenced in a study of shared clonotypes between healthy human individuals. Profiled with immunoSEQ multiplex PCR; TCRdb holds only in-frame clones, not every one. The sample consists of about 2.3 million clones, approximately 90% of them appearing once. The sequenced sample was naive CD4+ T cells from PBMCs. Subset of the sample: CD45RA+ positively selected. The receptor source for this set is a man between 18 and 29 years old in good health. Some clones in this sample may be carry-over from other donors' samples.

This chain connects TRBV4-1 to TRBJ2-3, with TRBD2 matching over 8 bases. The CDR3 loop spans 17 amino acids. Trimming took 0 bases from V and 3 from J; bases not matched to a gene: 8. Germline assignment: CDR1 MGHRA and CDR2 YSYEKL. The CDR3 DNA reads as TGCGCCAGCAGCCAAGATCACCCCCGGGGGGGAACAGATACGCAGTATTTT. Its protein is CASSQDHPRGGTDTQYF.

The rearrangement links TRBV5-1 to TRBJ2-5, with D perhaps given as TRBD1 or TRBD2 (5 bases each). This CDR3 spans 14 amino acids. V lost 4 bases and J lost 1, with 11 bases in between. CDR1 and CDR2 from the germline V gene are SGHRS and YFSETQ. The CDR3 region is CASSGGPFQETQYF. For the CDR3, the DNA is TGCGCCAGCAGCGGGGGACCGTTCCAAGAGACCCAGTACTTC.

The genes are TRBV4-2 and TRBJ1-6; no definite D call. V was cut by 0 bases and J by 0 bases, with 15 bases left in between. CDR3 length equals 19 residues. CDR1 and CDR2 from the germline V gene are LGHNA and YNFKEQ. Written as DNA, the CDR3 is TGTGCCAGCAGCCAAGATATATCGCCAGCGAGCTCCTATAATTCACCCCTCCACTTT. Its protein is CASSQDISPASSYNSPLHF.

Only one count was recorded for this clone. V gene TRBV28 combines with J gene TRBJ2-5; 8 positions agree with TRBD2. The CDR3 totals 16 residues. With V trimmed by 3 bases and J by 0 bases, 6 bases remained unmatched. Germline loops: CDR1 MDHEN, CDR2 SYDVKM. CDR3 in DNA: TGTGCCAGCAGTTTTGTGGTAGCGGGGTACCAAGAGACCCAGTACTTC. This translates into CASSFVVAGYQETQYF.

The V gene is TRBV11-3, the J gene TRBJ2-1; no clear D. Trimming cost V 5 bases and J 13 bases, with 18 bases left between them. The CDR3 runs 13 residues. CDR1 is SGHNT and CDR2 is YENEEA in the germline V gene. CDR3 DNA: TGTGCCAGCAGCGCCGAAGGGTTTTTGGAACAGTTCTTC. Residues: CASSAEGFLEQFF.

This clone was seen more than once but under ten times. This sequence joins TRBV5-1 and TRBJ1-1, with D perhaps matching TRBD1 (5 bases). The V gene's germline CDR1 is SGHRS and CDR2 YFSETQ. This CDR3 region has 13 residues. V lost 4 bases and J lost 1, with 8 bases in between. The CDR3 nucleotides are TGCGCCAGCAGCCGGGGGTCGAACACTGAAGCTTTCTTT. Protein: CASSRGSNTEAFF.

The chain is built from TRBV25-1 and TRBJ2-2; TRBD2 agrees at 11 bases. Trimming took 4 bases from V and 3 from J; bases not matched to a gene: 1. Per germline, CDR1 MGHDK and CDR2 SYGVNS. This CDR3 contains 15 residues. The CDR3 loop is CASSGLAGYTGELFF. The CDR3 DNA reads as TGTGCCAGCAGTGGACTAGCGGGATACACCGGGGAGCTGTTTTTT.

This chain uses TRBV5-1 with TRBJ2-1; D might be TRBD2 (6 bases). Germline V CDR1 and CDR2: SGHRS, YFSETQ. The CDR3 is 14 residues long. V shed 0 bases and J shed 8 bases, with 12 bases lying between them. The CDR3 spells CASSLGSGEDEQFF. The CDR3 DNA sequence: TGCGCCAGCAGCTTGGGTTCGGGGGAGGATGAGCAGTTCTTC.

The rearrangement links TRBV18 to TRBJ2-3; D gene ambiguous. V shed 4 bases and J shed 1 base, with 21 bases lying between them. Germline assignment: CDR1 KGHSH and CDR2 LQKENI. The CDR3 runs 18 residues. CDR3 amino acids: CASSLTAPLGGRTDTQYF. The CDR3 DNA is TGTGCCAGCTCACTGACCGCTCCACTGGGCGGACGCACAGATACGCAGTATTTT.

To note about this clone: This sample also contains other DNA sequences that code for the same CDR3. The chain combines TRBV6-5 with TRBJ2-6; D ambiguous. Germline V gives CDR1 MNHEY, CDR2 SVGAGI. The V gene lost 0 bases and the J gene lost 2 bases, with 5 bases spanning the gap. This CDR3 comprises 15 residues. The CDR3: CASSYSGAGANVLTF. The CDR3 region has the DNA TGTGCCAGCAGTTACTCCGGAGCTGGGGCCAACGTCCTGACTTTC.

The V call is TRBV6-5, the J call TRBJ2-3; D may be TRBD2 (6 bases). Trimming shortened V by 7 bases and J by 4 bases, and 15 bases separated the two germline ends. The CDR3 has 14 amino acids. Germline V gene sequence: CDR1 MNHEY, CDR2 SVGAGI. The CDR3 loop is CASTLPGASDTQYF. The CDR3 DNA sequence: TGTGCCAGCACCTTACCGGGAGCATCAGATACGCAGTATTTT.

This chain uses TRBV21-1 with TRBJ1-3. TRBV21-1 is designated a pseudogene. The CDR3 extends over 15 amino acids. CDR3 sequence: CASSKGRTEGNTIYF. As DNA, the CDR3 is TGTGCCAGCAGCAAAGGTAGGACCGAAGGAAACACCATATATTTT.

The CDR3 spells CASSIRGVDTQYF. CDR3 sequence (DNA): TGTGCCAGTAGTATACGAGGGGTGGATACGCAGTATTTT. The V call is TRBV19, the J call TRBJ2-3, with D perhaps TRBD1 or TRBD2 (5 bases each). CDR1 is LNHDA and CDR2 is SQIVND in the germline V gene (reference sequence). This CDR3 contains 13 residues. V lost 2 bases and J 6 bases, leaving 9 bases between the germline ends.

The chain links TRBV18 to TRBJ2-2; D possibly corresponds to TRBD1 (6 bases). Germline CDR1 reads KGHSH; CDR2 reads LQKENI. V lost 6 bases and J lost 2, with 22 bases in between. The CDR3 length is 18 residues. CDR3 DNA sequence: TGTGCCAGCTCCCCTAGAGAGGCGGCAGGGGTAAACACCGGGGAGCTGTTTTTT. As protein: CASSPREAAGVNTGELFF. The complete variable domain, with remaining parts taken from reference TRBV18 and TRBJ2-2, reads NAGVMQNPRHLVRRRGQEARLRCSPMKGHSHVYWYRQLPEEGLKFMVYLQKENIIDESGMPKERFSAEFPKEGPSILRIQQVVRGDSAAYFCASSPREAAGVNTGELFFGEGSRLTVL.